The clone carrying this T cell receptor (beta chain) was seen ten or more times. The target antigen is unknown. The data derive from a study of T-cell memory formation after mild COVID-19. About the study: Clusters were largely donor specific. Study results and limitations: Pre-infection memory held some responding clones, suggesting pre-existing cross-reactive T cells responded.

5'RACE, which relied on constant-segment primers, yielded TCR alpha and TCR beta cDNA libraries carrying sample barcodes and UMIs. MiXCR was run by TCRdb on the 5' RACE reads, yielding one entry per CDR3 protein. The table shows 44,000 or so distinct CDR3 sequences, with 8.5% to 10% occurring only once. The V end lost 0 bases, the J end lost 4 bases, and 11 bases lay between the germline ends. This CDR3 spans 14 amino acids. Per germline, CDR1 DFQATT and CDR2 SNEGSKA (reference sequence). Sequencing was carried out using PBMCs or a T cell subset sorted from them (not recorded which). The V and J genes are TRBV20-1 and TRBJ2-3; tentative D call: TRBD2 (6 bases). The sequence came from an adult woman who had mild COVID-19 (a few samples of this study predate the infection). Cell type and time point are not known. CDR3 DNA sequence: TGCAGTGCTAGAGATAGCGGCCGCGCAGATACGCAGTATTTT. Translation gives CSARDSGRADTQYF.